This T cell receptor beta chain is from a study of CD8 T cells in ankylosing spondylitis. The CDR3 loop spans 13 amino acids. Germline V lookup: CDR1 LGHDT, CDR2 YNNKEL (reference sequence). V was trimmed by 6 bases and J by 5 bases, leaving 10 bases between them. This clonotype was seen a handful of times. TCRdb reanalysed the 5' RACE reads using MiXCR and keeps one entry per CDR3 protein. The repertoire consists of fewer than 250,000 distinct CDR3 sequences, with over 9.5% occurring once and the leading ten covering about 3%. This sequence originates from a male donor with ankylosing spondylitis or in good health (not recorded which). This rearrangement joins TRBV3-1 to TRBJ1-4; a possible D gene is TRBD1 (5 bases). The sequencing sample was made of blood, either unsorted or a sorted T cell fraction (not recorded which). The CDR3: CASSLRGNEKLFF. CDR3 nucleotides: TGTGCCAGCAGTCTGCGGGGGAATGAAAAACTGTTTTTT.